This record covers a single T cell receptor beta chain. Its antigen is currently unknown. The data were obtained in a study of cytomegalovirus exposure and HLA in healthy donors. Across the whole study: Across around 400 genotyped donors, 81% landed in the Caucasian-associated ancestry cluster. Study conclusions and caveats: Sequencing likely produced, as an artifact, a cluster of highly shared sequence variants. Several of the most significant clusters appeared, in a later analysis, to be linked to common viral pathogens.

V shed 5 bases, J shed 7 bases, and the junction held 6 bases outside the gene matches. CDR3 length: 15 amino acids. Per the germline V gene, CDR1 is LNHDA and CDR2 is SQIVND (reference sequence). PCR involved 60 Vbeta and 13 Jbeta primers. The table came from immunoSEQ multiplex PCR; TCRdb's copy has only in-frame clones and leaves some out. The repertoire consists of 150,000 to 200,000 clones, with 75% to 85% occurring once and the leading ten covering less than 15%. The clonotype was recovered from a woman in her 50s in good health and CMV-seropositive. The sequencing sample was made of PBMCs. The chain couples TRBV19 to TRBJ1-4, with TRBD1 matching 11 bases. The CDR3 DNA sequence: TGTGCCAGTAGTTCCGGACAGGGGGCTGGTGAAAAACTGTTTTTT. This sequence encodes CASSSGQGAGEKLFF.